The 22 T cell receptor beta chains listed next were all sequenced from one sample in a study of cytomegalovirus exposure and HLA in healthy donors. It was with 60 Vbeta and 13 Jbeta primers that the PCR ran. Using immunoSEQ multiplex PCR, the repertoire was profiled, and TCRdb retains in-frame clones only, with some absent. Seen here are under 200,000 clones, around 90% observed once, and the top ten hold 0.85%. What was sequenced was PBMCs. The receptors were sampled from a woman aged 25 to 39 in good health and CMV-seronegative.

V gene TRBV19 combines with J gene TRBJ2-2, with 10 nucleotides matching TRBD1. Germline V gene data show CDR1 as LNHDA and CDR2 as SQIVND (reference sequence). The J segment lost 3 bases and the V segment lost 4 bases, leaving 2 bases of the junction unmatched. CDR3 length: 15 amino acids. The CDR3 region is CASSRGTGDTGELFF. In nucleotides, the CDR3 is TGTGCCAGTAGTAGAGGGACAGGGGACACCGGGGAGCTGTTTTTT.

The chain employs TRBV6-5 and TRBJ2-1; D unclear. The CDR3 has 15 amino acids. Between the trimmed V and J ends, which lost 0 bases and 0 bases, there was a span of 6 bases. Germline V gives CDR1 MNHEY, CDR2 SVGAGI. The CDR3 region is CASSYSATSYNEQFF. The CDR3 bases are TGTGCCAGCAGTTACTCGGCCACCTCCTACAATGAGCAGTTCTTC.

In its sample, this clone was seen once. The rearrangement uses TRBV2 and TRBJ1-2, with 9 nucleotides matching TRBD1. Germline V gene sequence: CDR1 SNHLY, CDR2 FYNNEI. This CDR3 comprises 14 residues. The V gene end was trimmed by 2 bases and the J gene end by 4 bases; junction bases not matched to a gene: 2. CDR3 residues: CASSERQGVYGYTF. Here the CDR3 DNA reads TGTGCCAGCAGTGAAAGACAGGGGGTCTATGGCTACACCTTC.

The chain employs TRBV28 and TRBJ2-2; D might be TRBD1 (7 bases). Germline CDR1 and CDR2: MDHEN and SYDVKM. The CDR3 has 16 residues. Between the trimmed V and J ends, which lost 7 bases and 4 bases, there was a span of 19 bases. The CDR3 DNA reads as TGTGCCAGCACCGGGGGACAGCCCAAGGGCACCGGGGAGCTGTTTTTT. Encoded protein: CASTGGQPKGTGELFF.

This clone turned up a few times. The rearrangement links TRBV6-5 to TRBJ1-4; maybe TRBD1 (6 bases). CDR1 MNHEY and CDR2 SVGAGI come from the germline V gene. This CDR3 has 13 amino acids. V was clipped by 6 bases and J by 5 bases, with 10 bases between them. The CDR3 region has the DNA TGTGCCAGCAGCCGGACAGAAAATGAAAAACTGTTTTTT. As protein: CASSRTENEKLFF.

The genes are TRBV4-1 and TRBJ1-2; no clear D gene. The CDR3 runs to 13 residues. Trimming cost V 0 bases and J 8 bases, with 10 bases left between them. Germline V gene data show CDR1 as MGHRA and CDR2 as YSYEKL. CDR3 nucleotides: TGCGCCAGCAGCCAAGATCCAGGAGGCGGCTACACCTTC. Protein product: CASSQDPGGGYTF.

The gene calls are TRBV10-1 and TRBJ2-5; maybe TRBD2 (6 bases). The germline gives CDR1 WNHNN, CDR2 SYGVQD (reference sequence). V was shortened by 3 bases and J by 7 bases, with 12 bases between the two germline ends. The CDR3 length is 13 residues. CDR3 amino acids: CASSDAGTGTQYF. The CDR3, as DNA: TGCGCCAGCAGTGATGCGGGGACCGGGACCCAGTACTTC.

This chain connects TRBV14 to TRBJ1-1, with D perhaps TRBD1 (6 bases). Germline V gives CDR1 SGHDN, CDR2 FVKESK. The germline V and J ends were trimmed by 2 bases and 11 bases, with 15 bases remaining between them. There are 13 residues in the CDR3. CDR3 region: CASSQTKDRGAFF. For the CDR3, the DNA is TGTGCCAGCAGCCAAACTAAGGACAGAGGGGCTTTCTTT.

The chain links TRBV11-3 to TRBJ2-3; TRBD2 agrees at 7 bases. The J segment lost 7 bases and the V segment lost 5 bases, leaving 9 bases of the junction unmatched. CDR3 length: 14 residues. Looked up from germline, CDR1 is SGHNT and CDR2 is YENEEA. CDR3 sequence: CASSPSGAPNTQYF. The CDR3 DNA follows: TGTGCCAGCAGCCCGAGCGGGGCCCCCAATACGCAGTATTTT.

CDR3 region: CASGLAFPRKGHYGYTF. The DNA of the CDR3 is TGTGCTAGTGGTTTGGCATTCCCTAGGAAGGGGCATTATGGCTACACCTTC. V and J are TRBV12-5 and TRBJ1-2, with a tentative D call TRBD1 (5 bases). This CDR3 has 17 residues. V dropped 1 base and J dropped 5 bases, with 20 bases sitting between them. Germline CDR1 reads LGHNT; CDR2 reads FRNRAP.

This chain joins TRBV5-4 and TRBJ2-5; a weak D match, TRBD2 (6 bases). The J call may be mistaken, given a closer DNA end match to TRBJ2-7. The CDR3 length is 12 residues. The germline gives CDR1 SGHNT, CDR2 YYREEE (reference sequence). The CDR3 region is CALAGDFYEQYF. CDR3 nucleotides: TGTGCCCTCGCCGGGGACTTCTACGAGCAGTACTTC.

The chain uses TRBV19 and TRBJ2-1, with a tentative D call TRBD1 (7 bases). Germline V lookup: CDR1 LNHDA, CDR2 SQIVND (reference sequence). The V and J ends lost 7 bases and 3 bases respectively, with 22 bases between them. The CDR3 is 17 amino acids. The CDR3 nucleotides read TGTGCCAGTACAATGGAGGGGGCCTCAACCCTCTACAATGAGCAGTTCTTC. Its protein product is CASTMEGASTLYNEQFF.

The chain has TRBV15 and TRBJ2-3; D perhaps matches TRBD2 (5 bases). This CDR3 spans 16 amino acids. From germline, CDR1 is LNHNV and CDR2 YYDKDF (reference sequence). Trimming took off 1 base at V and 1 base at J, with 12 bases between the two ends. The CDR3 nucleotides are TGTGCCACCAGCAGAGCGGCGGGCCCGGGCACAGATACGCAGTATTTT. This translates into CATSRAAGPGTDTQYF.

This clone was observed a single time. V and J are TRBV7-8 and TRBJ2-7; TRBD1 is a possible D gene (5 bases). The V gene lost 5 bases and the J gene lost 2 bases, with 22 bases spanning the gap. Germline values: CDR1 SGHVS, CDR2 FQNEAQ. This CDR3 contains 17 residues. In DNA form, the CDR3 reads TGTGCCAGCAGCCTAGGTGGGGCATACCGGCTCCCCTACGAGCAGTACTTC. Translated, it gives CASSLGGAYRLPYEQYF.

The genes are TRBV19 and TRBJ2-1; D possibly corresponds to TRBD1 (5 bases). The CDR3 has 14 amino acids. V was cut by 5 bases and J by 0 bases, with 8 bases left in between. From germline, CDR1 is LNHDA and CDR2 SQIVND (reference sequence). The CDR3 reads CASSSQVSYNEQFF. The CDR3 DNA sequence: TGTGCCAGTAGTTCACAGGTCTCCTACAATGAGCAGTTCTTC.

The chain is built from TRBV5-5 and TRBJ2-5; maybe TRBD2 (5 bases). Germline V gene lookup returns CDR1 SGHKS and CDR2 YYEKEE (reference sequence). Trimming removed 0 bases at V and 3 bases at J, with 9 bases between. This CDR3 is 14 amino acids long. CDR3 nucleotides: TGTGCCAGCAGCTTGGGAGGGCGGAAAGAGACCCAGTACTTC. Amino acids: CASSLGGRKETQYF.

The rearrangement joins TRBV29-1 to TRBJ2-7, with TRBD2 identical over 14 bases. The CDR3 runs 15 residues. The germline gives CDR1 SQVTM, CDR2 ANQGSEA. With V trimmed by 6 bases and J by 2 bases, 6 bases remained unmatched. CDR3 amino acids: CSVGGLAGGPYEQYF. CDR3 DNA: TGCAGCGTGGGAGGACTAGCGGGAGGTCCCTACGAGCAGTACTTC.

V usage is TRBV5-4 and J usage is TRBJ2-3; 8 bases are a match to TRBD1. The CDR3 length is 14 residues. Germline loops: CDR1 SGHNT, CDR2 YYREEE (reference sequence). V shed 5 bases and J 3 bases; nucleotides not matched to a gene: 5. The CDR3 here is CASRDRDWTDTQYF. In DNA form, the CDR3 reads TGTGCCAGCAGGGACAGGGATTGGACAGATACGCAGTATTTT.

This chain joins TRBV7-9 and TRBJ2-7; 9 nucleotides agree with TRBD1. CDR1 SEHNR and CDR2 FQNEAQ come from the germline V gene (reference sequence). This CDR3 contains 16 residues. V was clipped by 5 bases and J by 2 bases; unmatched bases: 10. The CDR3 sequence is CASSSVWTGATYEQYF. CDR3 coding DNA: TGTGCCAGCAGCAGCGTCTGGACAGGGGCAACCTACGAGCAGTACTTC.

The chain recombines TRBV7-3 with TRBJ2-1; D perhaps matches TRBD1 (5 bases). The CDR3 covers 16 residues. Germline CDR1 reads SGHTA; CDR2 reads FQGTGA. Trimming cost V 5 bases and J 3 bases, with 17 bases left between them. The CDR3 DNA sequence: TGTGCCAGCAGCCCCGGCTTAACAGGCCTCTACAATGAGCAGTTCTTC. Its protein is CASSPGLTGLYNEQFF.

V usage is TRBV6-5 and J usage is TRBJ2-7, with a tentative D call TRBD1 (5 bases). Germline V gene data show CDR1 as MNHEY and CDR2 as SVGAGI. Trimming took 5 bases from V and 0 from J, leaving 14 bases between them. This CDR3 is 15 amino acids long. Here the CDR3 reads CASSPRGGPSYEQYF. The CDR3 nucleotides are TGTGCCAGCAGTCCTAGGGGTGGTCCCTCCTACGAGCAGTACTTC.

V gene TRBV28 combines with J gene TRBJ2-5; TRBD1 agrees at 9 bases. With V trimmed by 2 bases and J by 5 bases, 3 bases remained unmatched. The CDR3 loop spans 14 amino acids. The germline CDR1 and CDR2 sequences are MDHEN and SYDVKM. CDR3 sequence (DNA): TGTGCCAGCAGTTTAACAGGGGGCTGGGAGACCCAGTACTTC. Amino acids: CASSLTGGWETQYF.